A selection of T cell receptor beta chains follows, all from one sample in a study of shared clonotypes between healthy human individuals. Assay used: immunoSEQ multiplex PCR; TCRdb lists only in-frame clones, some missing. The repertoire holds around 1,100,000 clones, with 70% to 80% as singletons. The source material was memory CD4+ T cells from PBMCs. The receptors stem from a man between 18 and 29 years old in good health. Some clones in this sample may be carry-over from other donors' samples. The conserved cysteine and the conserved F or W are not part of the CDR3 here.

v_call	j_call	cdr3_aa
TRBV2	TRBJ2-2	ASRGDRATGELF
TRBV29-1	TRBJ2-1	SVAGGNRNNEQF
TRBV4-1	TRBJ2-7	ASSPGVGRLMGGSYEQY
TRBV10-2	TRBJ2-5	ASRPLGRGETQY
TRBV28	TRBJ2-7	ASSPPRSYEQY
TRBV9	TRBJ1-2	ASSLLGGNYGYT
TRBV5-6	TRBJ2-3	ASNLQKSTDTQY
TRBV7-2	TRBJ2-5	ASSRGGEETQY
TRBV27	TRBJ2-5	ASSLKAGVTQETQY
TRBV5-4	TRBJ2-1	ASSVDRGLYNEQF
TRBV5-1	TRBJ1-4	ASSGQGATNEKLF
TRBV19	TRBJ2-2	ASTDPRDSLANTGELF
TRBV2	TRBJ1-1	ASSERRMTGGNTEAF
TRBV7-2	TRBJ2-1	ASSRTGGGGHVEQF
TRBV28	.	ASSLADVRGGSYEQY
TRBV13	TRBJ2-5	ASSLSPETQY
TRBV5-6	TRBJ2-7	ASSLVEGVLQGYEQY
TRBV15	TRBJ2-5	ATSSSQGAGQETQY
TRBV6-1	TRBJ1-1	ASSDVRDGGNTEAF
TRBV4-1	TRBJ1-5	ASSQEAMQPQH
TRBV28	TRBJ1-2	ASSSQGQGNYGYT
TRBV19	TRBJ2-3	ASSIRVLTDTQY